Described below is a single TCR beta chain sequence and its context. Then a second PCR, running roughly 7 to 11 cycles, was carried out with a sample-barcoded 5' primer and a J-beta primer mix. TCRdb analysed the 5' RACE reads with MiXCR anew, one entry per CDR3 protein. The profile shows 450,000 to 650,000 distinct CDR3 sequences, less than 25% of them singletons. These data belong to a study of blood T cells in healthy people across ages. Germline CDR1 reads SGHKS; CDR2 reads YYEKEE (reference sequence). This CDR3 region has 15 residues. V was shortened by 10 bases and J by 7 bases, with 23 bases between the two germline ends. This sample also appeared in a second study, on T cells of mothers and their children.

The source of this sequence is a boy younger than 18 in good health. The chain is built from TRBV5-5 and TRBJ1-4, with D possibly being TRBD1 (6 bases). What was sequenced was blood. The CDR3 DNA follows: TGTGCCGCCTCTGGGGGCAGGGCTGATGGTGAAAAACTGTTTTTT. This gives the protein CAASGGRADGEKLFF.